This TCR beta chain was obtained from a study of blood T cell repertoires in COVID-19. Turning to the study itself: Samples representing acute and convalescent COVID-19 were sourced from the United States, Italy and Spain. Sources were T cells, B-cell-depleted T cells, or PBMCs; the material itself was cDNA or gDNA.

As originally analysed: For nucleated cells, counts were estimated from reference gene primer amplification. This table comes from immunoSEQ multiplex PCR, and its TCRdb copy is limited to in-frame clones, with some not included. V and J calls and clone size follow that table, whereas D and trimming were derived from the DNA. Of fewer than 60,000 clones listed, about four fifths are singletons. With 4 bases removed from V and 3 bases from J, the gap between germline ends came to 7 bases. CDR1 SGDLS and CDR2 YYNGEE come from the germline V gene. The CDR3 covers 12 residues. The sample comprised peripheral blood. The clonotype was recovered from a man aged 55-75 years with acute or convalescent COVID-19. The rearrangement uses TRBV9 and TRBJ1-2, with D uncertain. As DNA, the CDR3 is TGTGCCAGCAGCCTTAGTTACTATGGCTACACCTTC. This gives the protein CASSLSYYGYTF.